This T cell receptor beta chain emerged from a study of blood T cell repertoires in COVID-19. Study details: PBMCs, B-cell-depleted T cells, or T cells provided the cDNA or gDNA that made up the material.

Data came from immunoSEQ multiplex PCR; TCRdb stores just in-frame clones and leaves some out. Among about 27,000 clones listed, under 90% were seen once. This CDR3 comprises 14 residues. The V end lost 5 bases, the J end lost 0 bases, and 11 bases lay between the germline ends. CDR1 is MDHEN and CDR2 is SYDVKM in the germline V gene. The receptor's source is an elderly woman with acute or convalescent COVID-19. Source material: peripheral blood. The chain combines TRBV28 with TRBJ2-7; D gene uncertain. The CDR3 spells CASSSAESSYEQYF. DNA for the CDR3: TGTGCCAGCAGTAGTGCAGAAAGCTCCTACGAGCAGTACTTC.